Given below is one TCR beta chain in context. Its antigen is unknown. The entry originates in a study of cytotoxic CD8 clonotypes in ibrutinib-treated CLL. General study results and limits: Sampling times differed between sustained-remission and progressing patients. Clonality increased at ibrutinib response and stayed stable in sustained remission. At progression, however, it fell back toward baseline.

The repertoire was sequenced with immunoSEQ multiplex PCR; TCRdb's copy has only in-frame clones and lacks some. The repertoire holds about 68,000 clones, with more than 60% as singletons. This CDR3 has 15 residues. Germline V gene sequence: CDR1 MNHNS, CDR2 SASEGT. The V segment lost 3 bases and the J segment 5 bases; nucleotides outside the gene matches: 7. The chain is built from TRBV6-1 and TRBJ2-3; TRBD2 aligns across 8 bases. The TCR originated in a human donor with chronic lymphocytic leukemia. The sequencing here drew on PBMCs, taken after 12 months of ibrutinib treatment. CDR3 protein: CASSEGLGTGDTQYF. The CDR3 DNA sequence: TGTGCCAGCAGTGAGGGACTAGGAACGGGAGATACGCAGTATTTT.